These T cell receptor beta chains were read from a single sample in a study of blood T cell repertoires in COVID-19. Libraries were prepared by immunoSEQ multiplex PCR; TCRdb keeps only in-frame clonotypes and omits some of them. Here the sample spans some 130,000 clones, around three quarters being singletons. Input material: peripheral blood. The source is a man of 80 years or more with acute or convalescent COVID-19. CDR3s include the opening cysteine and the closing phenylalanine or tryptophan. A D gene is named only where the DNA matches it firmly. Some rows mark clone size as missing; the rest say once, few, many or name a class of expanded clone.

D,V,size,J,CDR3,DNA
TRBD2,TRBV15,few,TRBJ2-1,CATSRDLGGGAGDEQFF,TGTGCCACCAGCAGAGATCTCGGCGGGGGGGCCGGTGATGAGCAGTTCTTC
-,TRBV18,-,TRBJ2-6,CASSPIRTGGANVLTF,TGTGCCAGCTCACCAATCAGGACGGGAGGGGCCAACGTCCTGACTTTC
-,TRBV4-1,few,TRBJ2-7,CASSPQGTYEQYF,TGCGCCAGCAGCCCCCAGGGGACCTACGAGCAGTACTTC
-,TRBV28,-,TRBJ1-1,CASSSSGSVAFF,TGTGCCAGCAGTTCATCAGGGTCTGTTGCTTTCTTT
TRBD1,TRBV28,few,TRBJ1-2,CASSLFPRGQEGYTF,TGTGCCAGCAGTTTATTTCCCAGGGGGCAGGAAGGCTACACCTTC
-,TRBV28,-,TRBJ1-2,CASSRGLLYGYTF,TGTGCCAGCAGTAGGGGACTTCTCTATGGCTACACCTTC
TRBD1,TRBV5-5,once,TRBJ1-2,CASSFRTGEGYTF,TGTGCCAGCAGCTTTAGGACAGGGGAAGGCTACACCTTC
-,TRBV4-3,-,TRBJ2-2,CASSQFLGGAGELFF,TGCGCCAGCAGCCAGTTCTTAGGGGGAGCCGGGGAGCTGTTTTTT
TRBD1,TRBV12-3/TRBV12-4,-,TRBJ2-7,CASSSDRGGEQYF,TGTGCCAGCAGTTCAGACAGGGGGGGCGAGCAGTACTTC
TRBD2,TRBV18,-,TRBJ2-7,CASSPLAVESYEQYF,TGTGCCAGCTCACCTCTAGCGGTCGAGTCCTACGAGCAGTACTTC
-,TRBV27,few,TRBJ1-5,CASSLSGGDQAQHF,TGTGCCAGCAGTTTATCGGGCGGGGATCAAGCCCAGCATTTT
-,TRBV6-6,-,TRBJ1-5,CASRLRVANQPQHF,TGTGCCAGCCGACTCAGGGTTGCAAATCAGCCCCAGCATTTT
TRBD1,TRBV7-9,-,TRBJ2-1,CASRRSGTGDNEQFF,TGTGCCAGCAGACGATCCGGGACAGGGGACAATGAGCAGTTCTTC
-,TRBV28,-,TRBJ2-4,CASGGSGKNIQYF,TGTGCCAGCGGGGGGTCAGGCAAAAACATTCAGTACTTC
-,TRBV6-5,-,TRBJ2-7,CASRETATNSYEQYF,TGTGCCAGCAGGGAGACAGCAACCAACTCCTACGAGCAGTACTTC
TRBD1,TRBV24-1,-,TRBJ2-1,CATSDRQGAGYNEQFF,TGTGCCACCAGTGATCGACAGGGCGCTGGCTACAATGAGCAGTTCTTC
TRBD1,TRBV13,-,TRBJ1-1,CASSFWTGGANTEAFF,TGTGCCAGCAGCTTTTGGACAGGGGGCGCGAACACTGAAGCTTTCTTT
-,TRBV7-9,-,TRBJ2-4,CASSFRDTNIQYF,TGTGCCAGCAGCTTCCGGGACACCAACATTCAGTACTTC
-,TRBV7-6,-,TRBJ1-5,CASSLNQGQPQHF,TGTGCCAGCAGCTTAAACCAGGGTCAGCCCCAGCATTTT